The 16 T cell receptor beta chains reported below all come from one sample, sequenced in a study of blood T cell repertoires in COVID-19. The method was immunoSEQ multiplex PCR; TCRdb's version includes in-frame clones alone and lacks a portion of them. Among approximately 320,000 clones, approximately 85% were seen once, and the ten largest hold just over 7%. The sample taken for sequencing was peripheral blood. The receptor source for this set is a human donor in a cohort sampled during active COVID-19.

The chain has TRBV25-1 and TRBJ2-7; possibly TRBD1 for D (6 bases). This CDR3 is built from 14 residues. V was cut by 3 bases and J by 4 bases, with 13 bases left in between. CDR1 is MGHDK and CDR2 is SYGVNS in the germline V gene. The CDR3 here is CASSEWGLGYEQYF. The CDR3 nucleotides read TGTGCCAGCAGTGAGTGGGGGCTAGGGTACGAGCAGTACTTC.

There are a few counts of this clone. The rearrangement joins TRBV7-9 to TRBJ1-4, with D perhaps matching TRBD1 (5 bases). The CDR3 is made up of 14 amino acids. CDR1 SEHNR and CDR2 FQNEAQ come from the germline V gene (reference sequence). V was clipped by 5 bases and J by 3 bases, with 10 bases between them. The CDR3 DNA reads TGTGCCAGCAGCCTGGGGGAGGCTAATGAAAAACTGTTTTTT. This codes for CASSLGEANEKLFF.

The CDR3 nucleotides read TGTGCCAGCAGCACCCTAGGAGGGAAGAAGGGCGGGGAGCTGTTTTTT. This sequence encodes CASSTLGGKKGGELFF. The chain has TRBV14 and TRBJ2-2, with a tentative D call TRBD2 (6 bases). Trimming shortened V by 5 bases and J by 7 bases, and 20 bases separated the two germline ends. CDR1 SGHDN and CDR2 FVKESK come from the germline V gene. This CDR3 region has 16 residues.

A few counts support this clone. The chain combines TRBV7-3 with TRBJ2-6, with D perhaps TRBD2 (5 bases). CDR1 and CDR2 (germline): SGHTA, FQGTGA. This CDR3 comprises 15 residues. V was trimmed by 2 bases and J by 1 base, leaving 6 bases between them. The CDR3 sequence: CASSLGSSGANVLTF. The CDR3 DNA reads as TGTGCCAGCAGCTTAGGGAGTTCTGGGGCCAACGTCCTGACTTTC.

Turning to this clone: Other DNA sequences in this sample translate to the same CDR3. The chain combines TRBV7-9 with TRBJ1-5; TRBD1 might be the D (6 bases). In germline, CDR1 is SEHNR, CDR2 FQNEAQ (reference sequence). There are 14 residues in the CDR3. Trimming removed 2 bases at V and 2 bases at J, with 7 bases between. The CDR3: CASSLSGGNQPQHF. The CDR3 region has the DNA TGTGCCAGCAGCTTATCAGGGGGCAATCAGCCCCAGCATTTT.

The chain joins TRBV4-2 to TRBJ2-5, with TRBD2 identical over 8 bases. Germline trimming cut 1 base from V and 1 base from J; bases unmatched to any gene: 8. Germline V CDR1 and CDR2: LGHNA, YNFKEQ. The CDR3 consists of 17 residues. Written as DNA, the CDR3 is TGTGCCAGCAGCCAAGGCGGTGCGGGGGGAATCCAAGAGACCCAGTACTTC. Translated: CASSQGGAGGIQETQYF.

The gene calls are TRBV6-5 and TRBJ1-2; tentatively, D is TRBD1 (6 bases). The CDR3 covers 16 residues. From germline, CDR1 is MNHEY and CDR2 SVGAGI. Trimming removed 2 bases at V and 2 bases at J, with 15 bases between. CDR3 coding DNA: TGTGCCAGCAGTTACGACCTGACAGGAGGAAACTATGGCTACACCTTC. The encoded protein is CASSYDLTGGNYGYTF.

This sequence joins TRBV15 and TRBJ2-7; TRBD2 aligns across 7 bases. The CDR3 extends over 12 amino acids. The germline V gene has CDR1 LNHNV and CDR2 YYDKDF (reference sequence). V dropped 10 bases and J dropped 4; count of bases not matched to a gene: 7. The CDR3 protein is CARRTGGYEQYF. As DNA, the CDR3 is TGTGCCAGACGAACGGGGGGTTACGAGCAGTACTTC.

The chain couples TRBV10-1 to TRBJ2-2; 8 bases fit TRBD1. V dropped 6 bases and J dropped 6; count of bases not matched to a gene: 6. CDR1 and CDR2 from the germline V gene are WNHNN and SYGVQD (reference sequence). This CDR3 has 14 amino acids. Here the CDR3 DNA reads TGCGCCAGCAGCGACAGGGGCTGGGCCGGGGAGCTGTTTTTT. Its protein product is CASSDRGWAGELFF.

The CDR3 loop is CASSRGQGHYEQYF. Here the CDR3 DNA reads TGTGCCAGCAGCCGGGGACAGGGACACTACGAGCAGTACTTC. The rearrangement links TRBV7-2 to TRBJ2-7; 9 nucleotides align to TRBD1. J lost 3 bases, V lost 5 bases, and 5 bases had no gene match. CDR3 size: 14 residues. Germline V gene lookup returns CDR1 SGHTA and CDR2 FQGNSA.

The V and J genes are TRBV5-4 and TRBJ1-2, with D possibly being TRBD1 (5 bases). Per germline, CDR1 SGHNT and CDR2 YYREEE (reference sequence). The V end was cut by 0 bases, the J end by 8 bases, with 14 bases between. The CDR3 is made up of 14 amino acids. The CDR3 region is CASSLEVGTGGYTF. Here the CDR3 DNA reads TGTGCCAGCAGCTTGGAAGTCGGGACTGGCGGCTACACCTTC.

There are a few counts of this clone. The chain uses TRBV3-1 (or the pseudogene TRBV3-2) and TRBJ2-2; 10 bases agree with TRBD1. Germline CDR1 and CDR2: LGHDT and YNNKEL (reference sequence). The CDR3 runs 15 residues. V was clipped by 1 base and J by 4 bases; unmatched bases: 0. The CDR3 spells CASSQGTGGTGELFF. The CDR3 coding sequence is TGTGCCAGCAGCCAAGGGACAGGGGGCACCGGGGAGCTGTTTTTT.

The rearrangement joins TRBV5-1 to TRBJ1-2, with 9 positions matching TRBD1. The CDR3 runs 15 residues. Germline CDR1 reads SGHRS; CDR2 reads YFSETQ. V was pared by 2 bases and J by 6 bases, with 8 bases of the junction left unmatched. The CDR3 loop is CASSFTGGRWDGYTF. CDR3 DNA: TGCGCCAGCAGCTTTACAGGGGGCCGGTGGGATGGCTACACCTTC.

V is TRBV7-3 and J is TRBJ2-1, with 13 bases identical to TRBD2. Losses at the gene ends were 4 bases for V and 10 bases for J; bases not matched to a gene: 10. The CDR3 contains 16 residues. The germline V gene encodes CDR1 SGHTA and CDR2 FQGTGA. CDR3 sequence reads: CASSSTSGGPESEQFF. In DNA, the CDR3 is TGTGCCAGCAGCTCGACTAGCGGGGGGCCCGAGTCGGAGCAGTTCTTC.

V is TRBV19 and J is TRBJ2-2, with no clear D. The CDR3 covers 12 residues. Trimming cost V 8 bases and J 4 bases, with 8 bases left between them. Germline V CDR1 and CDR2: LNHDA, SQIVND (reference sequence). The CDR3 nucleotides are TGTGCCAGTCACTACGGCACCGGGGAGCTGTTTTTT. The encoded protein is CASHYGTGELFF.

The chain uses TRBV12-3 or TRBV12-4 and TRBJ2-2; tentatively, D is TRBD2 (5 bases). The CDR3 is 13 amino acids. The CDR3 loop reads CVGGADNTGELFF. The CDR3 DNA follows: TGTGTAGGAGGCGCAGATAACACCGGGGAGCTGTTTTTT.